The next 21 T cell receptor beta chains were all read from a single sample in a study of blood T cell repertoires in COVID-19. This table comes from immunoSEQ multiplex PCR, and its TCRdb copy is limited to in-frame clones, with some not included. The sample contains more than 55,000 clones, 60% to 80% of which appear only once. The material sequenced was peripheral blood. The receptors come from a man in his sixties with acute or convalescent COVID-19.

The chain employs TRBV5-4 and TRBJ2-1; D gene unclear. Germline V gene lookup returns CDR1 SGHNT and CDR2 YYREEE (reference sequence). This CDR3 has 12 amino acids. Between the trimmed V and J ends, which lost 0 bases and 7 bases, there was a span of 5 bases. The CDR3 DNA sequence: TGTGCCAGCAGCTTGGACAGTAATGAGCAGTTCTTC. Translated: CASSLDSNEQFF.

The rearrangement joins TRBV7-6 to TRBJ1-3; 8 bases map to TRBD1. CDR1 is SGHVS, CDR2 FNYEAQ, per germline. V was pared by 3 bases and J by 4 bases, with 8 bases of the junction left unmatched. The CDR3 consists of 16 residues. CDR3 bases: TGTGCCAGCAGCTTCCCCGACAGGGGTCCGGGAAACACCATATATTTT. Translating it yields CASSFPDRGPGNTIYF.

The chain has TRBV18 and TRBJ1-2; the D gene is possibly TRBD1 (6 bases). The V gene lost 3 bases and the J gene lost 6 bases, with 8 bases spanning the gap. CDR1 KGHSH and CDR2 LQKENI come from the germline V gene. This CDR3 is 12 amino acids long. CDR3 loop: CASSPPGDGYTF. The CDR3 DNA sequence: TGTGCCAGCTCACCCCCAGGGGATGGCTACACCTTC. Drawing the rest from reference TRBV18 and TRBJ1-2, the complete variable domain is NAGVMQNPRHLVRRRGQEARLRCSPMKGHSHVYWYRQLPEEGLKFMVYLQKENIIDESGMPKERFSAEFPKEGPSILRIQQVVRGDSAAYFCASSPPGDGYTFGSGTRLTVV.

The CDR3 DNA sequence: TGCAGCGTTGAGGGACAGGGGGAAAAGACCCAGTACTTC. Its protein is CSVEGQGEKTQYF. V is TRBV29-1 and J is TRBJ2-5; 11 bases line up with TRBD1. Germline V gene data show CDR1 as SQVTM and CDR2 as ANQGSEA. The V gene end was trimmed by 3 bases and the J gene end by 6 bases; junction bases not matched to a gene: 3. The CDR3 has 13 residues.

J is TRBJ2-7 and V is TRBV2; 7 nucleotides agree with TRBD1. V lost 5 bases, J lost 4 bases, and 2 bases stayed unmatched. CDR1 SNHLY and CDR2 FYNNEI come from the germline V gene. The length of the CDR3 is 12 residues. DNA for the CDR3: TGTGCCAGCAGTCCGGGACAGTACGAGCAGTACTTC. Translation gives CASSPGQYEQYF.

Only a few counts were recorded for this clone. V and J are TRBV12-5 and TRBJ2-7, with D maybe TRBD2 (6 bases). Trimming removed 1 base at V and 3 bases at J, with 13 bases between. Germline V gives CDR1 LGHNT, CDR2 FRNRAP. This CDR3 is built from 15 residues. DNA for the CDR3: TGTGCTAGTGGTTTGGGATGGGCCGGGAGCTACGAGCAGTACTTC. It translates to CASGLGWAGSYEQYF. The whole variable domain, filled in from reference TRBV12-5 and TRBJ2-7, reads DARVTQTPRHKVTEMGQEVTMRCQPILGHNTVFWYRQTMMQGLELLAYFRNRAPLDDSGMPKDRFSAEMPDATLATLKIQPSEPRDSAVYFCASGLGWAGSYEQYFGPGTRLTVT.

The chain combines TRBV5-8 with TRBJ1-5; 7 nucleotides match TRBD1. Germline CDR1 and CDR2: SGHTS and YDEGEE. The ends lost 4 bases at V and 0 bases at J; junction bases unmatched: 10. The CDR3 sequence is 17 residues long. The CDR3 DNA reads as TGTGCCAGCAGCCCCGGGACAGATTTTTATAGCAATCAGCCCCAGCATTTT. Encoded protein: CASSPGTDFYSNQPQHF.

The J gene is TRBJ1-1, the V gene TRBV7-3; no firm D call. This CDR3 has 13 amino acids. Trimming pared 3 bases from V and 1 base from J, leaving 6 bases between. CDR1 SGHTA and CDR2 FQGTGA come from the germline V gene. CDR3 amino acids: CASSFGGNTEAFF. Written as DNA, the CDR3 is TGTGCCAGCAGCTTCGGCGGGAACACTGAAGCTTTCTTT.

The rearrangement joins TRBV7-2 to TRBJ1-2; a weak D match, TRBD1 (5 bases). V gave up 4 bases and J gave up 4 bases, with 13 bases separating them. The CDR3 is made up of 14 amino acids. The germline gives CDR1 SGHTA, CDR2 FQGNSA. The CDR3 spells CASSSQGGAYGYTF. The CDR3 coding sequence is TGTGCCAGCAGCTCTCAGGGTGGTGCCTATGGCTACACCTTC.

CDR3 in amino acids: CASPGRNRVNTEAFF. In nucleotides, the CDR3 is TGTGCCAGCCCCGGGCGGAACAGGGTGAACACTGAAGCTTTCTTT. The chain combines TRBV21-1 with TRBJ1-1; TRBD1, the table's D call, was not compared with the DNA. TRBV21-1 is recorded as a pseudogene. The CDR3 consists of 15 residues.

CDR3 residues: CASSLRTSGGPYNEQFF. CDR3 DNA sequence: TGTGCCAGCAGCCTCCGGACTAGCGGGGGGCCTTACAATGAGCAGTTCTTC. The V and J genes are TRBV11-2 and TRBJ2-1, with 14 nucleotides matching TRBD2. Trimming cost V 5 bases and J 4 bases; bases outside gene matches: 7. The CDR3 consists of 17 residues. Germline V CDR1 and CDR2: SGHAT, FQNNGV.

This clone showed up just once. The gene calls are TRBV5-1 and TRBJ2-5, with D perhaps TRBD2 (5 bases). Trimming left V 1 base short and J 1 base short, with 11 bases between. The V gene's germline CDR1 is SGHRS and CDR2 YFSETQ. This CDR3 contains 15 residues. The CDR3 nucleotides are TGCGCCAGCAGCTTGCTACCGGGGTCCCAAGAGACCCAGTACTTC. It specifies CASSLLPGSQETQYF. Complete variable domain (other parts from reference TRBV5-1 and TRBJ2-5): KAGVTQTPRYLIKTRGQQVTLSCSPISGHRSVSWYQQTPGQGLQFLFEYFSETQRNKGNFPGRFSGRQFSNSRSEMNVSTLELGDSALYLCASSLLPGSQETQYFGPGTRLLVL.

This clone has only one observation. The chain carries TRBV10-2 and TRBJ2-1; 12 bases agree with TRBD2. CDR3 length: 15 residues. J gave up 5 bases and V 5 bases, and 4 bases lay outside the gene matches. Germline CDR1 WSHSY, CDR2 SAAADI. The CDR3 nucleotides are TGCGCCAGCAGTCCTAGCGGGGGGGCCAACAATGAGCAGTTCTTC. It yields the protein CASSPSGGANNEQFF.

The J gene is TRBJ2-1, the V gene TRBV9, with 8 nucleotides matching TRBD1. The germline gives CDR1 SGDLS, CDR2 YYNGEE. V dropped 5 bases and J dropped 3; count of bases not matched to a gene: 7. This CDR3 is built from 15 residues. CDR3 amino acids: CASRDTGGIYNEQFF. The CDR3 DNA follows: TGTGCCAGCAGGGATACAGGGGGTATCTACAATGAGCAGTTCTTC.

The chain combines TRBV20-1 with TRBJ1-1; D unclear. There are 13 residues in the CDR3. With 3 bases removed from V and 1 base from J, the gap between germline ends came to 9 bases. CDR1 and CDR2 from the germline V gene are DFQATT and SNEGSKA (reference sequence). The CDR3 spells CSASGSRNTEAFF. The DNA of the CDR3 is TGCAGTGCTAGTGGGTCCAGGAACACTGAAGCTTTCTTT.

The V and J genes are TRBV6-2 or TRBV6-3 and TRBJ1-5, with unresolved D. The CDR3 consists of 13 residues. Trimming took off 2 bases at V and 2 bases at J, with 4 bases between the two ends. CDR1 MNHEY and CDR2 SVGEGT come from the germline V gene. Here the CDR3 DNA reads TGTGCCAGCAGTTACGTAGGCAATCAGCCCCAGCATTTT. It codes for CASSYVGNQPQHF.

CDR3 sequence (DNA): TGTGCCAGCAGCTTGGATCTAGCGGGAGATACGCAGTATTTT. This codes for CASSLDLAGDTQYF. This chain joins TRBV5-4 and TRBJ2-3; 8 bases are shared with TRBD2. With 0 bases clipped from V and 5 bases from J, the junction kept 2 bases outside the gene matches. This CDR3 spans 14 amino acids. Germline CDR1 is SGHNT and CDR2 is YYREEE (reference sequence).

The chain couples TRBV5-4 to TRBJ2-2; D remains unclear. CDR1 is SGHNT, CDR2 YYREEE, per germline (reference sequence). The CDR3 has 13 residues. V shed 5 bases and J shed 4 bases, with 9 bases lying between them. CDR3 protein: CASRRTGTGELFF. The CDR3 DNA sequence: TGTGCCAGCAGGAGAACCGGCACCGGGGAGCTGTTTTTT.

This rearrangement joins TRBV7-2 to TRBJ2-6; no definite D call. V lost 1 base and J 4 bases, leaving 5 bases between the germline ends. CDR3 length: 14 amino acids. Germline V gene data show CDR1 as SGHTA and CDR2 as FQGNSA. This chain's CDR3 is CASSLDTGANVLTF. The CDR3 DNA reads TGTGCCAGCAGCTTAGACACCGGGGCCAACGTCCTGACTTTC. The full variable domain, its missing parts supplied by reference TRBV7-2 and TRBJ2-6, is GAGVSQSPSNKVTEKGKDVELRCDPISGHTALYWYRQSLGQGLEFLIYFQGNSAPDKSGLPSDRFSAERTGGSVSTLTIQRTQQEDSAVYLCASSLDTGANVLTFGAGSRLTVL.

CDR3 region: CASSQAGGFGTDTQYF. In nucleotides, the CDR3 is TGCGCCAGCAGCCAAGCGGGGGGGTTCGGCACAGATACGCAGTATTTT. The chain joins TRBV4-1 to TRBJ2-3, with 8 bases matching TRBD2. Germline V lookup: CDR1 MGHRA, CDR2 YSYEKL. The CDR3 loop spans 16 amino acids. The V segment lost 1 base and the J segment 1 base; nucleotides outside the gene matches: 4.

This clone has just one count. This sequence joins TRBV19 and TRBJ1-2, with a possible D match to TRBD1 (6 bases). Trimming stripped 10 bases from V and 4 bases from J, with 19 bases between. This CDR3 is built from 14 residues. CDR1 and CDR2 (germline): LNHDA, SQIVND (reference sequence). In DNA form, the CDR3 reads TGTGCCACCCGGGGGGGGGCCTCACTCTATGGCTACACCTTC. This sequence encodes CATRGGASLYGYTF.